These T cell receptor beta chains were read from a single sample in a study of blood T cell repertoires in COVID-19. Using immunoSEQ multiplex PCR, the repertoire was profiled, and TCRdb retains in-frame clones only, with some absent. The sample carries some 99,000 clones, 90% recorded once. Sequencing was performed on peripheral blood. These receptors were taken from a human donor in a cohort sampled during active COVID-19. Both conserved end residues are part of each CDR3. The D gene is left open where the match is weak. Size values are once, few and many counts, or a class for expanded clones, and some rows have none.

D gene	V gene	clone size	J gene	CDR3 DNA	CDR3 protein
NA	TRBV4-2	NA	TRBJ1-5	TGTGCCAGCAGCCCTAGGTCTGGTGGAGGTCAGCCCCAGCATTTT	CASSPRSGGGQPQHF
NA	TRBV25-1	NA	TRBJ2-5	TGTGCCAGCAGTGAATGGGGAGTAGAGACCCAGTACTTC	CASSEWGVETQYF
TRBD2	TRBV19	NA	TRBJ2-3	TGTGCCAGTAGTCGTAAGTCCCCCCGGCGGGGGGTCACAGATACGCAGTATTTT	CASSRKSPRRGVTDTQYF
NA	TRBV12-3/TRBV12-4	NA	TRBJ1-1	TGTGCCAGCATCTCCAGGAGGGACACTGAAGCTTTCTTT	CASISRRDTEAFF
TRBD2	TRBV2	few	TRBJ2-2	TGTGCCAGCAGTCTAAATGGACTAGCGACCGGGGAGCTGTTTTTT	CASSLNGLATGELFF
NA	TRBV5-1	NA	TRBJ2-7	TGCGCCAGCAGCTTGGGAGGTGTCAAGGACGAGCAGTACTTC	CASSLGGVKDEQYF
TRBD1	TRBV7-2	NA	TRBJ1-4	TGTGCCAGCAGCCGCGGACAGGGTGGGGGGGAAAAACTGTTTTTT	CASSRGQGGGEKLFF
NA	TRBV28	NA	TRBJ1-5	TGTGCCAGCAGCCCCCTGAGCATCGATCAGCCCCAGCATTTT	CASSPLSIDQPQHF
NA	TRBV12-3/TRBV12-4	NA	TRBJ1-2	TGTGCCAGCAGTTTCCGGGTAGTGAGCGGCTACACCTTC	CASSFRVVSGYTF
TRBD2	TRBV5-1	NA	TRBJ2-1	TGCGCCAGCAGCTTGTCGACTAGCGGGGCCACCTACAATGAGCAGTTCTTC	CASSLSTSGATYNEQFF
TRBD1	TRBV28	NA	TRBJ1-2	TGTGCCAGCAGTTTATCTACGAAGACAGGGAATAGGGGTGGCTACACCTTC	CASSLSTKTGNRGGYTF
NA	TRBV5-1	NA	TRBJ2-1	TGCGCCAGCAGCTTGGAGGGGCAGGGGGGCAGGCATGAGCAGTTCTTC	CASSLEGQGGRHEQFF
NA	TRBV7-8	once	TRBJ2-7	TGTGCCAGCAGCCAACAGGGCTACGAGCAGTACTTC	CASSQQGYEQYF
NA	TRBV6-6	once	TRBJ1-1	TGTGCCAGCATTTCCCTCTCTATCGGAGCTTTCTTT	CASISLSIGAFF
NA	TRBV5-8	once	TRBJ2-5	TGTGCCAGCAGCTTGTACTCGGGGATGCGAGAGACCCAGTACTTC	CASSLYSGMRETQYF
TRBD2	TRBV4-1	once	TRBJ2-1	TGCGCCAGCAGCCAAGTTTTAATCGGGGGGAATGAGCAGTTCTTC	CASSQVLIGGNEQFF
NA	TRBV5-1	NA	TRBJ1-4	TGCGCCAGCAGCTTTCTTCCCACTAATGAAAAACTGTTTTTT	CASSFLPTNEKLFF
TRBD1	TRBV9	NA	TRBJ2-1	TGTGCCAGCAGCCCGGACAGGAATTCCTACAATGAGCAGTTCTTC	CASSPDRNSYNEQFF
TRBD1	TRBV5-1	NA	TRBJ1-1	TGCGCCAGCAGCTGGACAGGGGGGAACACTGAAGCTTTCTTT	CASSWTGGNTEAFF
NA	TRBV28	NA	TRBJ1-5	TGTGCCAGCAGTTTACAGGGGCCTGGGGGAGGGCAGCCCCAGCATTTT	CASSLQGPGGGQPQHF
NA	TRBV3-1/TRBV3-2	NA	TRBJ2-2	TGTGCCAGCAGTCAAAAAGCCCGGACCGGGGAGCTGTTTTTT	CASSQKARTGELFF
NA	TRBV7-9	NA	TRBJ2-7	TGTGCCAGCAGCCCATCAGCCTACGAGCAGTACTTC	CASSPSAYEQYF
NA	TRBV6-1	NA	TRBJ1-4	TGTGCCAGCAGTGAAGCGGTCGGGGGGCTTCATGAAAAACTGTTTTTT	CASSEAVGGLHEKLFF
TRBD2	TRBV6-2/TRBV6-3	NA	TRBJ2-7	TGTGCCAGCAGTTACTCGTGGACTAGTCCCATATCATGGGAGCAGTACTTC	CASSYSWTSPISWEQYF
NA	TRBV2	NA	TRBJ2-1	TGTGCCAGCAGTGATCTAGGACACGGAATCAATGAGCAGTTCTTC	CASSDLGHGINEQFF
NA	TRBV6-5	NA	TRBJ1-2	TGTGCCAGCAGGGGGCCTGGGCAGGGCTACACCTTC	CASRGPGQGYTF
NA	TRBV4-2	NA	TRBJ2-1	TGTGCCAGCAGCCAAGTGCGGGCCCACAATGAGCAGTTCTTC	CASSQVRAHNEQFF
TRBD1	TRBV5-6	NA	TRBJ1-2	TGTGCCAGCAGCCTGGGACAGGGGGCATACTATGGCTACACCTTC	CASSLGQGAYYGYTF
TRBD1	TRBV3-1/TRBV3-2	NA	TRBJ1-1	TGTGCCAGCAGCCAGACAGGGGGGAACACTGAAGCTTTCTTT	CASSQTGGNTEAFF
NA	TRBV7-6	NA	TRBJ1-3	TGTGCCAGCAGTCCCGGCGGCTCTGGAAACACCATATATTTT	CASSPGGSGNTIYF
TRBD1	TRBV24-1	NA	TRBJ1-1	TGTGCCATTAGACCGGGACAGGGGGTTTCGACTGAAGCTTTCTTT	CAIRPGQGVSTEAFF
TRBD2	TRBV3-1/TRBV3-2	NA	TRBJ2-1	TGTGCCAGCAGCCAAAGAGTAGGACTAGCGGTTTACAATGAGCAGTTCTTC	CASSQRVGLAVYNEQFF
NA	TRBV11-2	NA	TRBJ1-1	TGTGCCAGCAGCTTAGATCTTAACACTGAAGCTTTCTTT	CASSLDLNTEAFF
TRBD1	TRBV5-6	once	TRBJ1-6	TGTGCCAGCAGCGGTGGGACAGGGGGAAATAATTCACCCCTCCACTTT	CASSGGTGGNNSPLHF
TRBD2	TRBV7-2	NA	TRBJ2-3	TGTGCCAGCAGCTTCCTAAGCGGGGGGCTCACAGATACGCAGTATTTT	CASSFLSGGLTDTQYF